These 4 T cell receptor beta chains originate from one sample sequenced in a study of circulating CD8 cells and anti-PD-1 response in melanoma. Sorting of live CD3+CD8+TCRalphabeta+ cells by PD-1 and/or TIGIT gave four subsets. TCR libraries were prepared from roughly 15 ng of total RNA with the QIAseq Immune Repertoire TCR panel. One entry per CDR3 protein results from TCRdb running MiXCR on the reads. In the table there are 700 to 900 distinct CDR3 sequences, roughly 10% of which are singletons. Specimen: CD8+ T cells from PBMCs, collected at baseline or after one month of anti-PD-1 therapy (not recorded which). The receptors were gathered from a human donor with melanoma.

In its sample, this clonotype ranks as medium-sized. The V and J genes are TRBV10-2 and TRBJ2-7; D possibly corresponds to TRBD2 (6 bases). Looked up from germline, CDR1 is WSHSY and CDR2 is SAAADI. The CDR3 runs 12 residues. Trimming took 7 bases from V and 4 from J, leaving 11 bases between them. CDR3 nucleotide sequence: TGCGCCAGCATTGGGGGGTATTACGAGCAGTACTTC. This sequence encodes CASIGGYYEQYF.

This clonotype qualifies as medium-sized. The CDR3 DNA follows: TGCGCCAGCAGCCCCCGCTTTGGGCTCGGCCGAGGTCCGAACACCGGGGAGCTGTTTTTT. This gives the protein CASSPRFGLGRGPNTGELFF. The V and J genes are TRBV4-1 and TRBJ2-2; no reliable D call. Trimming shortened V by 4 bases and J by 0 bases, and 24 bases separated the two germline ends. This CDR3 comprises 20 residues. CDR1 is MGHRA, CDR2 YSYEKL, per germline.

This clonotype counts as medium-sized (0.01 to 0.1%). V usage is TRBV20-1 and J usage is TRBJ2-7; D gene ambiguous. Trimming took 1 base from V and 3 from J, leaving 10 bases between them. CDR1 and CDR2 from the germline V gene are DFQATT and SNEGSKA (reference sequence). This CDR3 region has 13 residues. The CDR3 DNA sequence: TGCAGTGCTAGAGCCTTTGTGGGCTACGAGCAGTACTTC. Protein sequence: CSARAFVGYEQYF.

In this sample, this clonotype turned up once. Possible read error: a much larger clone is one base away. This chain links TRBV12-5 with TRBJ2-3; tentatively, D is TRBD2 (5 bases). The CDR3 is made up of 17 amino acids. The V gene's germline CDR1 is LGHNT and CDR2 FRNRAP. Trimming pared 5 bases from V and 2 bases from J, leaving 20 bases between. CDR3 nucleotides: TGTGCTAGTGGTCCCTCCTCGGGGATAGTCCTCACAGATACGCAGTATTTT. This gives the protein CASGPSSGIVLTDTQYF.